This T cell receptor beta chain was found in a study of blood T cell repertoires in COVID-19. Sequencing used immunoSEQ multiplex PCR; TCRdb keeps in-frame clones, though not all of them. The sample has approximately 130,000 clones; around 88% are singletons. The CDR3 loop spans 15 amino acids. The V segment lost 1 base and the J segment 8 bases; nucleotides outside the gene matches: 10. From germline, CDR1 is MNHNS and CDR2 SASEGT. This sequence originates from an elderly man with active or convalescent COVID-19. The J gene is TRBJ2-7, the V gene TRBV6-1; 8 nucleotides align to TRBD1. What was sequenced was peripheral blood. For the CDR3, the DNA is TGTGCCAGCAGTGAAGTCGGACAGGGATCTACGAAGCAGTACTTC. Protein: CASSEVGQGSTKQYF.